Below, 27 T cell receptor beta chains from the same sample are listed, as sequenced in a study of cytomegalovirus exposure and HLA in healthy donors. With 60 Vbeta and 13 Jbeta primers, the PCR was carried out. TCRdb keeps only in-frame clones here, not all; method: immunoSEQ multiplex PCR. The sample has 150,000 to 200,000 clones; 68% are singletons. The sample taken for sequencing was PBMCs. These receptors all stem from a man aged 50-60 years in good health and CMV-seronegative.

The V call is TRBV28, the J call TRBJ1-5; 8 positions match TRBD1. CDR1 and CDR2 (germline): MDHEN, SYDVKM. With V trimmed by 5 bases and J by 4 bases, 7 bases remained unmatched. The CDR3 covers 15 residues. The CDR3 protein is CASSPGQGRNQPQHF. The CDR3 coding sequence is TGTGCCAGCAGTCCCGGACAGGGACGTAATCAGCCCCAGCATTTT.

This chain's CDR3 is CASSSNRGFDYGYTF. The CDR3 bases are TGTGCCAGCAGTTCTAACCGGGGATTTGACTATGGCTACACCTTC. The V gene is TRBV6-5, the J gene TRBJ1-2; unclear D gene. Germline V gene sequence: CDR1 MNHEY, CDR2 SVGAGI. V was shortened by 4 bases and J by 3 bases, with 15 bases between the two germline ends. The CDR3 has 15 residues.

This chain links TRBV6-5 with TRBJ1-5, with D unclear. V was cut by 2 bases and J by 4 bases, with 6 bases left in between. From germline, CDR1 is MNHEY and CDR2 SVGAGI. This CDR3 region has 13 residues. The CDR3 DNA is TGTGCCAGCAGTTACGGCAGGAATCAGCCCCAGCATTTT. Translated, it gives CASSYGRNQPQHF.

This clone was found a few times. The chain carries TRBV28 and TRBJ1-5, with D perhaps TRBD1 (5 bases). Germline assignment: CDR1 MDHEN and CDR2 SYDVKM. Deletions cut 6 bases from V and 2 bases from J, with 14 bases between. This CDR3 is 15 amino acids long. CDR3 sequence: CASRPRGGGNQPQHF. DNA for the CDR3: TGTGCCAGCAGACCTAGGGGAGGAGGCAATCAGCCCCAGCATTTT. Drawing the rest from reference TRBV28 and TRBJ1-5, the complete variable domain is DVKVTQSSRYLVKRTGEKVFLECVQDMDHENMFWYRQDPGLGLRLIYFSYDVKMKEKGDIPEGYSVSREKKERFSLILESASTNQTSMYLCASRPRGGGNQPQHFGDGTRLSIL.

The chain has TRBV6-1 and TRBJ1-2; 7 bases fit TRBD1. This CDR3 has 16 residues. The junction had 9 bases not matched to a gene; V was cut back by 2 bases and J by 3 bases. Germline V lookup: CDR1 MNHNS, CDR2 SASEGT. The CDR3 DNA follows: TGTGCCAGCAGTGAAAGGGGGCAGGGGGGTCACTATGGCTACACCTTC. This translates into CASSERGQGGHYGYTF.

The V gene is TRBV14, the J gene TRBJ2-7, with D perhaps matching TRBD1 (6 bases). This CDR3 is 16 amino acids long. The germline gives CDR1 SGHDN, CDR2 FVKESK. V lost 1 base to trimming and J lost 7 bases, with 20 bases between them. As DNA, the CDR3 is TGTGCCAGCAGCCAAGTAACGTCAGGGGCGACGGGTGAGCAGTACTTC. It is translated as CASSQVTSGATGEQYF.

V and J are TRBV2 and TRBJ2-5; the D is unclear. V was clipped by 4 bases and J by 2 bases, with 14 bases between them. Germline CDR1 is SNHLY and CDR2 is FYNNEI. The length of the CDR3 is 15 residues. Here the CDR3 DNA reads TGTGCCAGCAGTGCCCAAAGGAGCCTACAAGAGACCCAGTACTTC. This encodes CASSAQRSLQETQYF.

This chain connects TRBV5-6 to TRBJ1-6, with 7 nucleotides matching TRBD1. The CDR3 is made up of 14 amino acids. Per germline, CDR1 SGHDT and CDR2 YYEEEE. V lost 5 bases to trimming and J lost 7 bases; unmatched junction nucleotides: 6. CDR3 protein: CASSRNRGNSPLHF. CDR3 bases: TGTGCCAGCAGTAGGAACAGGGGCAATTCACCCCTCCACTTT.

V usage is TRBV28 and J usage is TRBJ1-2; TRBD1 matches 8 bases. J lost 4 bases, V lost 7 bases, and 11 bases had no gene match. The CDR3 length is 15 residues. CDR1 is MDHEN and CDR2 is SYDVKM in the germline V gene. In DNA form, the CDR3 reads TGTGCCAGCAAACCATCCAGGGGGCTTGTCTATGGCTACACCTTC. This sequence encodes CASKPSRGLVYGYTF.

About this clone: At one boundary the junction diverges from the germline segment, which might be a read error. The chain joins TRBV10-1 to TRBJ2-1; D is unclear. Germline values: CDR1 WNHNN, CDR2 SYGVQD (reference sequence). The CDR3 covers 13 residues. The CDR3 loop reads CACSEPSYNEQFF. In DNA form, the CDR3 reads TGCGCCTGCAGTGAGCCGTCTTACAATGAGCAGTTCTTC.

This clone was seen a single time. The chain is built from TRBV7-9 and TRBJ1-1; 8 positions agree with TRBD1. The CDR3 has 14 residues. Germline V gene data show CDR1 as SEHNR and CDR2 as FQNEAQ (reference sequence). Trimming cost V 10 bases and J 1 base; bases outside gene matches: 8. CDR3 DNA sequence: TGTGCCACCCTCTCCGGGACAGGGAACACTGAAGCTTTCTTT. Translated, it gives CATLSGTGNTEAFF.

V is TRBV28 and J is TRBJ1-4, with 7 positions matching TRBD1. J was trimmed by 1 base and V by 8 bases; bases with no gene match: 7. Germline V gene sequence: CDR1 MDHEN, CDR2 SYDVKM. This CDR3 is built from 15 residues. CDR3 sequence (DNA): TGTGCCAGCCGGCGACAGGGAGGAACTAATGAAAAACTGTTTTTT. This sequence encodes CASRRQGGTNEKLFF.

CDR3 DNA sequence: TGCGCCAGCAGCCCGGCGGGGGGTTCTGGGGCCAACGTCCTGACTTTC. Amino acids: CASSPAGGSGANVLTF. The gene calls are TRBV5-1 and TRBJ2-6, with 8 bases matching TRBD2. CDR3 length equals 16 residues. The V gene's germline CDR1 is SGHRS and CDR2 YFSETQ. V trimming: 4 bases; J trimming: 1 base; junction bases outside the gene matches: 4.

This chain links TRBV15 with TRBJ2-2; 9 nucleotides agree with TRBD2. The V segment lost 5 bases and the J segment 3 bases; nucleotides outside the gene matches: 4. The CDR3 is 15 amino acids. Germline V gene lookup returns CDR1 LNHNV and CDR2 YYDKDF (reference sequence). The CDR3 DNA reads as TGTGCCACCAGCCCGAGCGGGGGGCACACCGGGGAGCTGTTTTTT. Translating it yields CATSPSGGHTGELFF.

The chain carries TRBV15 and TRBJ2-5, with TRBD2 matching 11 bases. V trimming: 0 bases; J trimming: 2 bases; junction bases outside the gene matches: 8. Germline CDR1 reads LNHNV; CDR2 reads YYDKDF (reference sequence). The CDR3 loop spans 18 amino acids. CDR3 amino acids: CATSRDGLAGGTQETQYF. In DNA form, the CDR3 reads TGTGCCACCAGCAGAGATGGCCTAGCGGGGGGAACACAAGAGACCCAGTACTTC.

This clone was seen only a few times. The chain is built from TRBV9 and TRBJ2-2, with D tentatively TRBD2 (5 bases). Trimming stripped 2 bases from V and 2 bases from J, with 16 bases between. The length of the CDR3 is 17 residues. Germline V gene lookup returns CDR1 SGDLS and CDR2 YYNGEE. In nucleotides, the CDR3 is TGTGCCAGCAGCGTGCCGGGAACCAAATTCAACACCGGGGAGCTGTTTTTT. It yields the protein CASSVPGTKFNTGELFF. Full variable domain (remainder filled in from reference TRBV9 and TRBJ2-2): DSGVTQTPKHLITATGQRVTLRCSPRSGDLSVYWYQQSLDQGLQFLIQYYNGEERAKGNILERFSAQQFPDLHSELNLSSLELGDSALYFCASSVPGTKFNTGELFFGEGSRLTVL.

Comments on this clone: The junction does not match germline at one end; this may be a read error. The chain recombines TRBV28 with TRBJ1-2, with D possibly being TRBD1 (5 bases). CDR3 length: 14 residues. The V gene's germline CDR1 is MDHEN and CDR2 SYDVKM. Here the CDR3 DNA reads TGTGCCAGCAGTTTCCTACAGGCTAACTGTGGCTACACCTTC. Amino acid sequence: CASSFLQANCGYTF.

V is TRBV4-3 and J is TRBJ2-5; 8 bases map to TRBD2. Gene TRBJ2-7 matches the end of the DNA better, so the J call may be wrong. Germline V gene lookup returns CDR1 LGHNA and CDR2 YSLEER. The CDR3 has 13 amino acids. CDR3 region: CASSQDAGGEQYF. CDR3 in DNA: TGCGCCAGCAGCCAAGACGCGGGGGGCGAGCAGTACTTC.

The rearrangement joins TRBV12-5 to TRBJ2-5, with 7 nucleotides matching TRBD2. This CDR3 has 14 residues. The germline gives CDR1 LGHNT, CDR2 FRNRAP. V trimming: 1 base; J trimming: 4 bases; junction bases outside the gene matches: 3. The CDR3 DNA sequence: TGTGCTAGTGGTTTGGACTCGGGAGGAGAGACCCAGTACTTC. It specifies CASGLDSGGETQYF.

V is TRBV19 and J is TRBJ1-3; D gene ambiguous. The CDR3 length is 16 residues. Trimming removed 7 bases at V and 0 bases at J, with 16 bases between. CDR1 and CDR2 (germline): LNHDA, SQIVND (reference sequence). The CDR3 DNA reads TGTGCCAGTACCCTGGCGGCGGAACTCTCTGGAAACACCATATATTTT. Amino acid sequence: CASTLAAELSGNTIYF.

CDR3 coding DNA: TGTGCCAGCAGCCCACCGGGACAGGGCTATGGCTACACCTTC. This sequence encodes CASSPPGQGYGYTF. The chain uses TRBV7-2 and TRBJ1-2; TRBD1 aligns across 9 bases. This CDR3 is built from 14 residues. The V gene end was trimmed by 5 bases and the J gene end by 4 bases; junction bases not matched to a gene: 5. Germline V gene lookup returns CDR1 SGHTA and CDR2 FQGNSA.

The chain carries TRBV28 and TRBJ1-2; no reliable D call. The germline V gene encodes CDR1 MDHEN and CDR2 SYDVKM. The V end was cut by 5 bases, the J end by 9 bases, with 10 bases between. The CDR3 spans 11 residues. For the CDR3, the DNA is TGTGCCAGCAGTGGCCAGAACCGCTACACCTTC. It specifies CASSGQNRYTF.

CDR3 loop: CASSQEAQSGANVLTF. In DNA form, the CDR3 reads TGCGCCAGCAGCCAAGAGGCCCAGTCTGGGGCCAACGTCCTGACTTTC. This chain links TRBV4-1 with TRBJ2-6; D not certain. This CDR3 comprises 16 residues. CDR1 is MGHRA and CDR2 is YSYEKL in the germline V gene. V shed 0 bases and J shed 1 base, with 7 bases lying between them.

The V and J genes are TRBV5-6 and TRBJ2-7, with 10 bases that match TRBD2. The junction had 5 bases not matched to a gene; V was cut back by 0 bases and J by 2 bases. The CDR3 runs 16 residues. Germline CDR1 and CDR2: SGHDT and YYEEEE. The CDR3 is CASSLVTSGIAYEQYF. DNA for the CDR3: TGTGCCAGCAGCTTGGTTACTAGCGGGATAGCCTACGAGCAGTACTTC.

V usage is TRBV5-1 and J usage is TRBJ2-2; 8 positions match TRBD1. The length of the CDR3 is 15 residues. After removal of 6 bases from V and 2 bases from J, the junction contained 6 bases not matched to a gene. Germline CDR1 is SGHRS and CDR2 is YFSETQ. The CDR3 bases are TGCGCCAGCATTCCGGGACAGGCCAACACCGGGGAGCTGTTTTTT. It codes for CASIPGQANTGELFF.

This sequence joins TRBV5-4 and TRBJ2-7; 7 nucleotides agree with TRBD1. The CDR3 length is 15 residues. Germline lookup yields CDR1 SGHNT and CDR2 YYREEE (reference sequence). V trimming: 5 bases; J trimming: 2 bases; junction bases outside the gene matches: 10. CDR3 in amino acids: CASRRGQDLTYEQYF. DNA for the CDR3: TGTGCCAGCAGACGCGGACAGGACCTCACCTACGAGCAGTACTTC.

This chain joins TRBV28 and TRBJ1-1; tentative D call: TRBD1 (6 bases). Germline assignment: CDR1 MDHEN and CDR2 SYDVKM. This CDR3 is built from 16 residues. V lost 0 bases and J 1 base, leaving 12 bases between the germline ends. The CDR3 DNA reads TGTGCCAGCAGTTTATGGTGGCAGGGGAGGAACACTGAAGCTTTCTTT. It codes for CASSLWWQGRNTEAFF.